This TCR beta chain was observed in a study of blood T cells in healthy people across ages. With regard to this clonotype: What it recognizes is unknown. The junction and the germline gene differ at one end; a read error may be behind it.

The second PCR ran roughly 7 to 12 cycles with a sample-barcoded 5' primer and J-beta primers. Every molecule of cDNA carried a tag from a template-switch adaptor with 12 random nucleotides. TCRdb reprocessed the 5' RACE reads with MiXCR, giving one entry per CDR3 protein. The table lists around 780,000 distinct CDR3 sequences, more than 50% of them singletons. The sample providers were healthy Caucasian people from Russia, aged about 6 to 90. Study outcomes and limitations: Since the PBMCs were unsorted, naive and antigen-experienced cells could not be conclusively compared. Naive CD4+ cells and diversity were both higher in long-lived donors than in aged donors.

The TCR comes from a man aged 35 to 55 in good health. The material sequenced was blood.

Here the CDR3 reads CASRDTGGETEAFF. The CDR3 DNA reads as TGTGCCAGCAGAGACACAGGGGGCGAAACTGAGGCTTTCTTT. The chain recombines TRBV28 with TRBJ1-1, with 9 bases identical to TRBD1. This CDR3 contains 14 residues. Germline CDR1 reads MDHEN; CDR2 reads SYDVKM.